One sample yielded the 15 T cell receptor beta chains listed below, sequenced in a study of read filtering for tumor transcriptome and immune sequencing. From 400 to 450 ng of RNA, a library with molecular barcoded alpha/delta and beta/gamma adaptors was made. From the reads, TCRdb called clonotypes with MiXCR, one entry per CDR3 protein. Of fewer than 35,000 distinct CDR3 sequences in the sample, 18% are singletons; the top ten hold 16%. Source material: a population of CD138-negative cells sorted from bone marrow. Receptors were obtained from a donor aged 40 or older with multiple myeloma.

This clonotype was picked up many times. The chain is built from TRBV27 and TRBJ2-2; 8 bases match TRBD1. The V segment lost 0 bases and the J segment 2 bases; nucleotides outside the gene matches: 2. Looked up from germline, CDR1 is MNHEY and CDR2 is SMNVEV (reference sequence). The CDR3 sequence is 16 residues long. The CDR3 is CASSLSTGANTGELFF. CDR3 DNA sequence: TGTGCCAGCAGTTTATCGACAGGGGCCAACACCGGGGAGCTGTTTTTT.

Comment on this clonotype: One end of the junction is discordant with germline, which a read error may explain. CDR3 in amino acids: CSSSLDPNLEKFF. CDR3 sequence (DNA): TGCTCTAGCAGCTTAGACCCGAACCTAGAAAAGTTCTTC. The chain uses TRBV7-7 and TRBJ2-1; possible D gene TRBD2, 5 bases. The CDR3 covers 13 residues. Germline loops: CDR1 SSHAT, CDR2 FNYEAQ (reference sequence). The full variable domain, in which reference TRBV7-7 and TRBJ2-1 provide the parts outside the CDR3, is GAGVSQSPRYKVTKRGQDVTLRCDPISSHATLYWYQQALGQGPEFLTYFNYEAQPDKSGLPSDRFSAERPEGSISTLTIQRTEQRDSAMYRCSSSLDPNLEKFFGPGTRLTVL.

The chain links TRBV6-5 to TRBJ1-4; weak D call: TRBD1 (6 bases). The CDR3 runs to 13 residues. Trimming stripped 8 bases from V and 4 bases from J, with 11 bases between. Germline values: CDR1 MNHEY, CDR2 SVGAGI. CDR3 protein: CASAGDNNEKLFF. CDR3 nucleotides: TGTGCCAGCGCGGGGGACAATAATGAAAAACTGTTTTTT.

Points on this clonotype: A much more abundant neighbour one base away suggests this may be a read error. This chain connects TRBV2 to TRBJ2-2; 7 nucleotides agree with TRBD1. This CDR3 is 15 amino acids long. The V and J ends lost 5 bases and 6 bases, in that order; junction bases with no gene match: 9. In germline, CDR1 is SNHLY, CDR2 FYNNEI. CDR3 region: CASSRSGTDAGELFF. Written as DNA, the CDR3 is TGTGCCAGCAGTCGCTCCGGGACAGACGCCGGGGAGCTGTTTTTT.

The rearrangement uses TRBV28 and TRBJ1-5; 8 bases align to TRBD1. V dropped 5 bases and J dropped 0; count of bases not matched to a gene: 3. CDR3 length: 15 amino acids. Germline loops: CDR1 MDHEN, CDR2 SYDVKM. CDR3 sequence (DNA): TGTGCCAGCAGTACGGGACAGGCTAGCAATCAGCCCCAGCATTTT. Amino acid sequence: CASSTGQASNQPQHF. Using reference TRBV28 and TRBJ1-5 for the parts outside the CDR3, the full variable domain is DVKVTQSSRYLVKRTGEKVFLECVQDMDHENMFWYRQDPGLGLRLIYFSYDVKMKEKGDIPEGYSVSREKKERFSLILESASTNQTSMYLCASSTGQASNQPQHFGDGTRLSIL.

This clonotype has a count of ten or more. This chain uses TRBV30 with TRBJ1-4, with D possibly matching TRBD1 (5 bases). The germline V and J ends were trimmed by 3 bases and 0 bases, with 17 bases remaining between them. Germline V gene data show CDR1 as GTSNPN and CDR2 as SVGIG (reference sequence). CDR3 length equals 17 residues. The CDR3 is CAWSPDSIQSTNEKLFF. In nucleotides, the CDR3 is TGTGCCTGGAGCCCAGACAGCATACAGTCAACTAATGAAAAACTGTTTTTT.

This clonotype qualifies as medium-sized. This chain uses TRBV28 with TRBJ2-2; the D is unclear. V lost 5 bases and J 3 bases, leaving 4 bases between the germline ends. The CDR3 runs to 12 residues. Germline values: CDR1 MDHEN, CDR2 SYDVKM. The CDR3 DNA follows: TGTGCCAGCAGTGGGGACACCGGGGAGCTGTTTTTT. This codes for CASSGDTGELFF.

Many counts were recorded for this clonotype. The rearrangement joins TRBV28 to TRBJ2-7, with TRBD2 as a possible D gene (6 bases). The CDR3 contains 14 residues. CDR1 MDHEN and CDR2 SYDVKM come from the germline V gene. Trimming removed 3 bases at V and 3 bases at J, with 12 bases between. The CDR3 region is CASSFGRLGYEQYF. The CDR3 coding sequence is TGTGCCAGCAGTTTTGGGAGGCTGGGCTACGAGCAGTACTTC. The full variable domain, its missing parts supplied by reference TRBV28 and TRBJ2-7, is DVKVTQSSRYLVKRTGEKVFLECVQDMDHENMFWYRQDPGLGLRLIYFSYDVKMKEKGDIPEGYSVSREKKERFSLILESASTNQTSMYLCASSFGRLGYEQYFGPGTRLTVT.

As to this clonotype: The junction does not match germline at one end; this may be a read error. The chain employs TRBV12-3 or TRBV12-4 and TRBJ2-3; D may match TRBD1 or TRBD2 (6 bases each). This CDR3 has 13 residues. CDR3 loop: CAGRLLEGDAQYF. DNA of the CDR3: TGTGCCGGCAGGCTTCTGGAGGGGGATGCGCAGTATTTT.

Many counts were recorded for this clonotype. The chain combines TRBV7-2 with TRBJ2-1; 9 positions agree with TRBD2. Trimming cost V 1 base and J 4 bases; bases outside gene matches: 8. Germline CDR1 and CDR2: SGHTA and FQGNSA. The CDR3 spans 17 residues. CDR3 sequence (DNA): TGTGCCAGCAGCTTAGAGTCCACTAGCGGGCCATACAATGAGCAGTTCTTC. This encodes CASSLESTSGPYNEQFF.

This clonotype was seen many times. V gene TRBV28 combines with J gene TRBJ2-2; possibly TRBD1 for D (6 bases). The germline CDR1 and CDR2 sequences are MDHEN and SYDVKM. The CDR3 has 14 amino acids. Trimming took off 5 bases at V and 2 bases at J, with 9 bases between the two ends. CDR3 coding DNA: TGTGCCAGCAGTGTCAGGGGTAACACCGGGGAGCTGTTTTTT. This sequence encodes CASSVRGNTGELFF.

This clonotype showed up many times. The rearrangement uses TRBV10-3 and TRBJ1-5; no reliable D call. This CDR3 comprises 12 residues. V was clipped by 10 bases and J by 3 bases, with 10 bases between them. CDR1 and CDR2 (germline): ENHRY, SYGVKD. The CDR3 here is CATGLNNQPQHF. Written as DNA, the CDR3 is TGTGCCACGGGCCTAAACAATCAGCCCCAGCATTTT.

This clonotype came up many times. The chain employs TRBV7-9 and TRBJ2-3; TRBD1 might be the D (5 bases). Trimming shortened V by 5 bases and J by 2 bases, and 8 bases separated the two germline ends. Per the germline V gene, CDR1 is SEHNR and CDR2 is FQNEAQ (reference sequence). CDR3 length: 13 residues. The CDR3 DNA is TGTGCCAGCAGCCTAGGACACACAGATACGCAGTATTTT. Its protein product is CASSLGHTDTQYF.

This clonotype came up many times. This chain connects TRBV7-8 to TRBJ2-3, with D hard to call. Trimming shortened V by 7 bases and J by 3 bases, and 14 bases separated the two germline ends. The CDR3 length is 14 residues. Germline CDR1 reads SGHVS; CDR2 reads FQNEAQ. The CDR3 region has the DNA TGTGCCAGCACTTACAACGGGCGTACAGATACGCAGTATTTT. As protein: CASTYNGRTDTQYF.

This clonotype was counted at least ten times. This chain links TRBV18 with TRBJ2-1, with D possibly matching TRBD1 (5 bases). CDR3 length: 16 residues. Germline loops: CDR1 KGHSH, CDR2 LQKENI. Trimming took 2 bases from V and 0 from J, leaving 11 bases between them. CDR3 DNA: TGTGCCAGCTCACCAAAAGGGGCCAGCTCCTACAATGAGCAGTTCTTC. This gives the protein CASSPKGASSYNEQFF.